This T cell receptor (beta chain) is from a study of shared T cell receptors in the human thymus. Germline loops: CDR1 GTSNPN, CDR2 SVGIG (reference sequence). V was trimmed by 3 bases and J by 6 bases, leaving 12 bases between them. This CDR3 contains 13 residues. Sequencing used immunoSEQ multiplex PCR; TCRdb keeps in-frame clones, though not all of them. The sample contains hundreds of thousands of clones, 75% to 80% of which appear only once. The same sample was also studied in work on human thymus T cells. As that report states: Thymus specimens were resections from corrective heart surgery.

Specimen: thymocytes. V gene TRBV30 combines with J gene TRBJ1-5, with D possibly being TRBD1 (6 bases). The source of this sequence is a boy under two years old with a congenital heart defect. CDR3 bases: TGTGCCTGGAGAAGGGGGTCAGGTCAGCCCCAGCATTTT. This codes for CAWRRGSGQPQHF.